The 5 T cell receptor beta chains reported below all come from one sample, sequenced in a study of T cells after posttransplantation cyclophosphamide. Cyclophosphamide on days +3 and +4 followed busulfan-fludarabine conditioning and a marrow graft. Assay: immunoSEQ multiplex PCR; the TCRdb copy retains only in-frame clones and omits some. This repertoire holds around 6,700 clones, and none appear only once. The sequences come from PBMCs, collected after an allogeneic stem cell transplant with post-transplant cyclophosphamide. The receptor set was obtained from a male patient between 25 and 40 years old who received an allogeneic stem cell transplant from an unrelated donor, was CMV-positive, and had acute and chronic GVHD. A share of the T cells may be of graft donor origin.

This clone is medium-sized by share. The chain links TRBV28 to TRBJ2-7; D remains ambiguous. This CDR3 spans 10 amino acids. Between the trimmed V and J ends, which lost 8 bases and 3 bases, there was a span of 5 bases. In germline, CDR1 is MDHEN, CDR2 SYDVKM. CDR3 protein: CASGLYEQYF. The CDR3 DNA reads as TGTGCCAGCGGCCTCTACGAGCAGTACTTC.

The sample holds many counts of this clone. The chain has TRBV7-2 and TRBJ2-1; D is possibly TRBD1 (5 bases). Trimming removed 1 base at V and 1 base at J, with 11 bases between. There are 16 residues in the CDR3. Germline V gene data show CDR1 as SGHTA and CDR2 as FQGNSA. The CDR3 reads CASSLGGRSSYNEQFF. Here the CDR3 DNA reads TGTGCCAGCAGCTTAGGGGGCAGGAGTTCCTACAATGAGCAGTTCTTC.

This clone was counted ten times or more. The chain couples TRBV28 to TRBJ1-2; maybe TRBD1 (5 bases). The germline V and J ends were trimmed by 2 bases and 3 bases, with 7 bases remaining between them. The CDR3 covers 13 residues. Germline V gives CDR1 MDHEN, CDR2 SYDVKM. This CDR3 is CASSLQGYYGYTF. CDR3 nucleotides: TGTGCCAGCAGTTTACAGGGTTACTATGGCTACACCTTC.

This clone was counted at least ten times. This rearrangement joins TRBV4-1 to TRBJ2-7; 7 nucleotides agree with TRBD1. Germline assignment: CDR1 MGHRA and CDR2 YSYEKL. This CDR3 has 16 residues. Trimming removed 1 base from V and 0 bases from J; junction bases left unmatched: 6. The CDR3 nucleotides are TGCGCCAGCAGCCAAGGACAGGGTCTTGCCTCCTACGAGCAGTACTTC. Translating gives CASSQGQGLASYEQYF.

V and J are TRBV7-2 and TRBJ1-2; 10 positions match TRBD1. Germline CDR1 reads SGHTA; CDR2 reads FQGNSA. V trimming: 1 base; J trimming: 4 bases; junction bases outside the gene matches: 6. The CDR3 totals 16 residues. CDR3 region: CASSLGGGQGFYGYTF. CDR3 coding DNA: TGTGCCAGCAGCTTAGGGGGGGGACAGGGGTTCTATGGCTACACCTTC.